This T cell receptor (beta chain) was recovered during a study of blood T cell repertoires in COVID-19. Study-level background: COVID-19 samples, acute and convalescent, were from the United States, Italy and Spain. Nucleic acid was either cDNA or gDNA, and it came from T cells, B-cell-depleted T cells, or PBMCs.

Sequenced by immunoSEQ multiplex PCR; TCRdb stores in-frame clones only, minus some. The sample has around 290,000 clones; 91% are singletons. The CDR3 contains 15 residues. The J segment lost 5 bases and the V segment lost 4 bases, leaving 10 bases of the junction unmatched. Germline V CDR1 and CDR2: LGHDT, YNNKEL (reference sequence). Sequencing used peripheral blood. This sequence was found in a woman aged 25 to 45 with COVID-19, enrolled during active disease. The chain uses TRBV3-1 (or the pseudogene TRBV3-2) and TRBJ2-7; 8 nucleotides line up with TRBD2. CDR3 residues: CASSLLAGRPHEQYF. Written as DNA, the CDR3 is TGTGCCAGCAGCCTCCTAGCGGGCCGGCCCCACGAGCAGTACTTC.